This is a list of T cell receptor beta chains from one sample in a study of CD8+CD57+ T cells in acquired aplastic anemia. TCRdb reprocessed the reads with MiXCR, giving one entry per CDR3 protein. The profile shows more than 150,000 distinct CDR3 sequences, around 50% of them singletons. The sequencing sample was made of sorted CD4+, CD8+, or CD8+CD57+ T cells (not recorded which) from PBMCs. These receptors came from a human donor with aplastic anemia. Each CDR3 is given with its conserved first and last residue. Each record gives: J gene, V gene, CDR3 protein.

>TRBJ2-7|TRBV11-1
CASSSLGVGGGYEQYF
>TRBJ1-5|TRBV5-4
CASSLGGSQPQHF
>TRBJ2-1|TRBV11-1
CASNTPGGLAGDNEQFF
>TRBJ2-3|TRBV6-4
CAGSDSGQGADTQYF
>TRBJ2-1|TRBV5-5
CASSSRAQLNEQFF
>TRBJ1-1|TRBV7-6
CASSLGGGGLLGTEAFF
>TRBJ2-2|TRBV2
CASSVKGLGLFF
>TRBJ1-1|TRBV6-2/TRBV6-3
CASSNGGDTEAFF
>TRBJ2-5|TRBV2
CASSRPDRAGETQYF
>TRBJ1-2|TRBV15
CATSRDRDLRGYTF
>TRBJ1-2|TRBV7-8
CASSQEAVYGYTF
>TRBJ1-1|TRBV15
CATSTGQTPEAFF
>TRBJ2-3|TRBV20-1
CSARGRAGELTDTQYF
>TRBJ2-3|TRBV19
CASSIIDGKPYTDTQYF
>TRBJ2-7|TRBV24-1
CATSDPASSNEQYF
>TRBJ1-1|TRBV7-2
CASSLTGAQNTEAFF
>TRBJ1-5|TRBV5-1
CASSLVAGDGNQPQHF